These 2 T cell receptor beta chains originate from one sample sequenced in a study of regulatory T cells in long-lasting Graves disease. The time point is: persistent/refractory GD, antithyroid drugs over 5 years with positive TRAb. The TCR library used RNA extracted from PBMCs. Assembly of TCR beta libraries relied on iRepertoire HTBI primers together with Arm-PCR of CDR3 regions. Each CDR3 protein gets one entry after TCRdb re-called the multiplex PCR reads with MiXCR. The data contain about 460,000 distinct CDR3 sequences, 20% to 25% of them singletons. The source material was peripheral blood mononuclear cells (PBMCs), sampled when the disease was refractory, from a patient treated with antithyroid drugs. Receptor source: a female donor with Graves disease.

This clonotype was counted ten times or more. The chain employs TRBV20-1 and TRBJ1-4, with D tentatively TRBD1 (5 bases). CDR1 is DFQATT, CDR2 SNEGSKA, per germline (reference sequence). The V end lost 6 bases, the J end lost 8 bases, and 16 bases lay between the germline ends. This CDR3 spans 13 amino acids. The CDR3 nucleotides are TGCAGTGCCGGTGCTGGGACTAGGGAAAAACTGTTTTTT. Its protein is CSAGAGTREKLFF.

This clonotype was recorded many times. The rearrangement links TRBV11-2 to TRBJ2-7; TRBD1 matches at 8 bases. Germline CDR1 reads SGHAT; CDR2 reads FQNNGV. Trimming at V came to 3 bases and at J to 0 bases, leaving 4 bases not matched to a gene. The length of the CDR3 is 15 residues. DNA for the CDR3: TGTGCCAGCAGCTTGGACAGGGACGACTCCTACGAGCAGTACTTC. The encoded protein is CASSLDRDDSYEQYF.